This T cell receptor (beta chain) was obtained from a study of blood T cell repertoires in COVID-19. The overall study: Sources were T cells, B-cell-depleted T cells, or PBMCs; the material itself was cDNA or gDNA.

TCRdb keeps only in-frame clones here, not all; method: immunoSEQ multiplex PCR. This sample yields more than 200,000 clones, of which around 82% are seen a single time; roughly 8.7% belongs to the top ten. J lost 5 bases, V lost 6 bases, and 10 bases had no gene match. The CDR3 has 15 amino acids. Per germline, CDR1 LNHDA and CDR2 SQIVND (reference sequence). The sequenced material came from peripheral blood. The sequence came from a man between 40 and 49 years old with active or convalescent COVID-19. The rearrangement uses TRBV19 and TRBJ2-4, with 7 bases fitting TRBD2. DNA for the CDR3: TGTGCCAGTAGGGGGAGGGCCTTAAGAGAAAACATTCAGTACTTC. The encoded protein is CASRGRALRENIQYF.